The present entry profiles one T cell receptor beta chain with its context. The antigen remains unidentified. The data were taken from a study of Ad26.COV2.S vaccination and SARS-CoV-2 variants. Whole-study findings and limits: An underestimation of total T cell responses may have resulted from the TCR breadth and depth analyses. Vaccine recipients showed a spike-specific TCR breadth that was higher than in placebo recipients.

TCRdb's copy holds only in-frame clones and misses some; the assay was immunoSEQ multiplex PCR. The profile shows about 410,000 clones, roughly 90% of them singletons. Sample treatment: roughly 18 received Ad26.COV2.S at low or high dose, single or two shots; about 5 received placebo; per-sample allocation not given. Sampling took place 63 days after the first vaccine or placebo injection. The administered vaccine (an Ad26 vector) expressed Wuhan-strain SARS-CoV-2 spike. This CDR3 comprises 17 residues. The germline CDR1 and CDR2 sequences are SGHDT and YYEEEE. V was trimmed by 4 bases and J by 2 bases, leaving 18 bases between them.

The gene calls are TRBV5-6 and TRBJ1-4; a weak D match, TRBD1 (6 bases). The sequence was obtained from a person aged 18-60 years who received the Ad26.COV2.S COVID-19 vaccine or a placebo. Sequencing was performed on peripheral blood, taken in a trial of Ad26.COV2.S vaccine versus placebo. The CDR3 here is CASSPSLGRGTNEKLFF. As DNA, the CDR3 is TGTGCCAGCAGCCCAAGTTTAGGCAGGGGTACTAATGAAAAACTGTTTTTT.